The 30 T cell receptor beta chains below were found in one sample sequenced in a study of blood T cell repertoires in COVID-19. Data came from immunoSEQ multiplex PCR; TCRdb stores just in-frame clones and leaves some out. Here the sample spans some 530,000 clones, around 85% being singletons. Sequenced input: peripheral blood. The receptors were gathered from a human donor in a cohort sampled during active COVID-19.

This chain joins TRBV2 and TRBJ1-5; perhaps TRBD1 as D (5 bases). The V gene lost 7 bases and the J gene lost 4 bases, with 11 bases spanning the gap. The V gene's germline CDR1 is SNHLY and CDR2 FYNNEI. The CDR3 loop spans 13 amino acids. CDR3 bases: TGTGCCAGCATCCAGGACACGAATCAGCCCCAGCATTTT. Translating gives CASIQDTNQPQHF.

The chain couples TRBV10-3 to TRBJ2-2; possible D gene TRBD2, 6 bases. Trimming shortened V by 1 base and J by 5 bases, and 11 bases separated the two germline ends. The CDR3 has 15 residues. Germline CDR1 is ENHRY and CDR2 is SYGVKD. This chain's CDR3 is CAISEFSGGTGELFF. The DNA for the CDR3 is TGTGCCATCAGTGAGTTTTCCGGGGGAACCGGGGAGCTGTTTTTT.

This chain links TRBV30 with TRBJ2-7, with 10 bases identical to TRBD2. Germline lookup yields CDR1 GTSNPN and CDR2 SVGIG (reference sequence). The CDR3 covers 15 residues. V was clipped by 8 bases and J by 1 base; unmatched bases: 11. The CDR3 nucleotides read TGTGCCCGATCTCTAGCGGGAGAAGGGTCCTACGAGCAGTACTTC. Translation: CARSLAGEGSYEQYF. The variable domain in full, with the rest retrieved from reference TRBV30 and TRBJ2-7, is SQTIHQWPATLVQPVGSPLSLECTVEGTSNPNLYWYRQAAGRGLQLLFYSVGIGQISSEVPQNLSASRPQDRQFILSSKKLLLSDSGFYLCARSLAGEGSYEQYFGPGTRLTVT.

V and J are TRBV29-1 and TRBJ2-3, with D possibly being TRBD2 (5 bases). This CDR3 has 13 residues. V dropped 4 bases and J dropped 0 bases, with 8 bases sitting between them. CDR1 and CDR2 from the germline V gene are SQVTM and ANQGSEA. In DNA form, the CDR3 reads TGCAGCGTTGCGGGATCTAGCACAGATACGCAGTATTTT. Protein sequence: CSVAGSSTDTQYF.

The chain carries TRBV18 and TRBJ2-1; 8 bases align to TRBD1. The length of the CDR3 is 15 residues. Germline CDR1 and CDR2: KGHSH and LQKENI. Trimming removed 7 bases from V and 3 bases from J; junction bases left unmatched: 8. The CDR3 region is CASFPDRGYYNEQFF. DNA for the CDR3: TGTGCCAGCTTTCCTGACAGGGGTTACTACAATGAGCAGTTCTTC.

V gene TRBV30 combines with J gene TRBJ2-3; 9 bases agree with TRBD2. This CDR3 has 15 residues. Trimming took 2 bases from V and 1 from J; bases not matched to a gene: 4. From germline, CDR1 is GTSNPN and CDR2 SVGIG (reference sequence). The CDR3 region is CAWSRAGGGTDTQYF. CDR3 DNA sequence: TGTGCCTGGAGTCGGGCGGGAGGGGGCACAGATACGCAGTATTTT. Using reference TRBV30 and TRBJ2-3 for the parts outside the CDR3, the full variable domain is SQTIHQWPATLVQPVGSPLSLECTVEGTSNPNLYWYRQAAGRGLQLLFYSVGIGQISSEVPQNLSASRPQDRQFILSSKKLLLSDSGFYLCAWSRAGGGTDTQYFGPGTRLTVL.

Worth noting for this clone: One junction end disagrees with the germline gene, perhaps due to a read error. J is TRBJ2-1 and V is TRBV7-7, with 8 bases lining up with TRBD2. The CDR3 has 17 residues. The germline V gene has CDR1 SSHAT and CDR2 FNYEAQ (reference sequence). CDR3: CASSLAAHSGAPSEQFF. For the CDR3, the DNA is TGTGCTAGCAGCTTAGCAGCCCATAGCGGGGCCCCCAGTGAGCAGTTCTTC.

Turning to this clone: The same CDR3 arises from other DNA sequences in this sample as well. This rearrangement joins TRBV12-3 or TRBV12-4 to TRBJ1-2; D unclear. Trimming cost V 3 bases and J 1 base, with 6 bases left between them. The CDR3 totals 13 residues. In nucleotides, the CDR3 is TGTGCCAGCAGTTTGGGGAGTAACTATGGCTACACCTTC. Encoded protein: CASSLGSNYGYTF.

V usage is TRBV9 and J usage is TRBJ2-1; 7 bases align to TRBD2. Germline-derived CDR1 and CDR2 are SGDLS and YYNGEE. CDR3 length: 18 amino acids. Trimming removed 4 bases from V and 7 bases from J; junction bases left unmatched: 20. The CDR3 sequence: CASSPGTTLRVEANEQFF. In DNA, the CDR3 is TGTGCCAGCAGCCCCGGGACTACCTTGAGGGTGGAAGCAAATGAGCAGTTCTTC.

This sequence joins TRBV7-9 and TRBJ1-2; D is perhaps TRBD1 (5 bases). Trimming cost V 3 bases and J 2 bases, with 7 bases left between them. The CDR3 contains 13 residues. The germline V gene has CDR1 SEHNR and CDR2 FQNEAQ (reference sequence). The CDR3 nucleotides are TGTGCCAGCAGCTTGTACAGGAACTATGGCTACACCTTC. Protein: CASSLYRNYGYTF.

V and J are TRBV28 and TRBJ1-1, with 7 bases identical to TRBD1. This CDR3 is built from 15 residues. Germline-derived CDR1 and CDR2 are MDHEN and SYDVKM. Trimming removed 4 bases from V and 0 bases from J; junction bases left unmatched: 5. The CDR3 here is CASSSTGTVNTEAFF. Written as DNA, the CDR3 is TGTGCCAGCAGTTCGACAGGGACGGTGAACACTGAAGCTTTCTTT.

The chain links TRBV30 to TRBJ2-7; 9 bases are a match to TRBD1. Germline V gene data show CDR1 as GTSNPN and CDR2 as SVGIG (reference sequence). The CDR3 contains 13 residues. J was trimmed by 3 bases and V by 5 bases; bases with no gene match: 5. CDR3 loop: CAWGTGSIYEQYF. Here the CDR3 DNA reads TGTGCCTGGGGGACAGGGTCTATCTACGAGCAGTACTTC.

With regard to this clone: Additional DNA sequences in this sample encode the identical CDR3. CDR3 protein: CASSQGGDQPQHF. For the CDR3, the DNA is TGTGCCAGCAGCCAAGGCGGGGATCAGCCCCAGCATTTT. The chain links TRBV14 to TRBJ1-5; no clear D. The CDR3 length is 13 residues. Trimming shortened V by 1 base and J by 5 bases, and 6 bases separated the two germline ends. CDR1 and CDR2 from the germline V gene are SGHDN and FVKESK.

This clone occurred once. The chain combines TRBV2 with TRBJ1-1; D call uncertain. The CDR3 is 10 amino acids. Trimming left V 10 bases short and J 3 bases short, with 6 bases between. The germline CDR1 and CDR2 sequences are SNHLY and FYNNEI. CDR3 in DNA: TGTGCCATACGGTACACTGAAGCTTTCTTT. This encodes CAIRYTEAFF.

V gene TRBV7-9 combines with J gene TRBJ1-3; TRBD1 might be the D (6 bases). From germline, CDR1 is SEHNR and CDR2 FQNEAQ (reference sequence). V was clipped by 9 bases and J by 0 bases, with 12 bases between them. The CDR3 runs to 14 residues. The CDR3 here is CASTDSNSGNTIYF. The CDR3 DNA follows: TGTGCCAGTACGGACAGCAACTCTGGAAACACCATATATTTT. Filled out from reference TRBV7-9 and TRBJ1-3, the complete variable domain reads DTGVSQNPRHKITKRGQNVTFRCDPISEHNRLYWYRQTLGQGPEFLTYFQNEAQLEKSRLLSDRFSAERPKGSFSTLEIQRTEQGDSAMYLCASTDSNSGNTIYFGEGSWLTVV.

This clone was seen more than once but under ten times. The gene calls are TRBV6-6 and TRBJ1-4, with 9 bases that match TRBD1. V gave up 4 bases and J gave up 6 bases; unmatched junction bases: 9. This CDR3 comprises 16 residues. Germline CDR1 and CDR2: MNHNY and SVGAGI (reference sequence). The CDR3 reads CASSSQQGAGDEKLFF. Here the CDR3 DNA reads TGTGCCAGCAGTTCGCAACAGGGGGCGGGCGATGAAAAACTGTTTTTT.

This clone was observed a handful of times. This rearrangement joins TRBV28 to TRBJ2-7, with D possibly TRBD2 on 6 matching bases. This CDR3 spans 14 amino acids. V gave up 2 bases and J gave up 2 bases, with 10 bases separating them. CDR1 is MDHEN, CDR2 SYDVKM, per germline. CDR3 DNA sequence: TGTGCCAGCAGTTTAAGGCGGGATACCTACGAGCAGTACTTC. Its translation: CASSLRRDTYEQYF.

The CDR3 sequence is CASSPNSGRNEQFF. The CDR3 DNA reads as TGCGCCAGCAGCCCTAATAGCGGACGCAATGAGCAGTTCTTC. The chain links TRBV5-1 to TRBJ2-1; D possibly corresponds to TRBD2 (6 bases). This CDR3 has 14 residues. CDR1 and CDR2 from the germline V gene are SGHRS and YFSETQ. Trimming took 4 bases from V and 6 from J, leaving 14 bases between them. The full variable domain, rest sourced from reference TRBV5-1 and TRBJ2-1, is KAGVTQTPRYLIKTRGQQVTLSCSPISGHRSVSWYQQTPGQGLQFLFEYFSETQRNKGNFPGRFSGRQFSNSRSEMNVSTLELGDSALYLCASSPNSGRNEQFFGPGTRLTVL.

The chain combines TRBV6-5 with TRBJ1-1; the D is unclear. V was pared by 2 bases and J by 4 bases, with 14 bases between. CDR1 MNHEY and CDR2 SVGAGI come from the germline V gene. The CDR3 length is 15 residues. This CDR3 is CASSYRSSPSTEAFF. In nucleotides, the CDR3 is TGTGCCAGCAGTTACCGATCGAGCCCGAGCACTGAAGCTTTCTTT.

The table lists this clone with a few counts. This chain connects TRBV4-1 to TRBJ1-4; a weak D match, TRBD1 (6 bases). This CDR3 region has 18 residues. The ends were cut back, 1 base at V and 3 bases at J, with 18 bases in the middle. Looked up from germline, CDR1 is MGHRA and CDR2 is YSYEKL. CDR3 nucleotides: TGCGCCAGCAGCCAAGGAGAGTGGGGGGGCAAAGCTAATGAAAAACTGTTTTTT. This codes for CASSQGEWGGKANEKLFF.

This rearrangement joins TRBV18 to TRBJ2-7; 9 nucleotides match TRBD2. Germline V gene data show CDR1 as KGHSH and CDR2 as LQKENI. The CDR3 is 15 residues long. V lost 1 base, J lost 5 bases, and 6 bases stayed unmatched. Written as DNA, the CDR3 is TGTGCCAGCTCACCACGTAGAGCGGGAGGTAACGAGCAGTACTTC. It encodes CASSPRRAGGNEQYF.

V and J are TRBV4-2 and TRBJ2-2; tentatively, D is TRBD2 (6 bases). CDR3 length: 17 residues. V was pared by 2 bases and J by 5 bases, with 18 bases between. CDR1 LGHNA and CDR2 YNFKEQ come from the germline V gene. The CDR3 DNA sequence: TGTGCCAGCAGCCAATACCGGTTACGGGAGTATACCGGGGAGCTGTTTTTT. This encodes CASSQYRLREYTGELFF.

This rearrangement joins TRBV30 to TRBJ1-6, with D perhaps matching TRBD1 (6 bases). V dropped 4 bases and J dropped 8 bases, with 15 bases sitting between them. The CDR3 is 14 amino acids. CDR1 is GTSNPN and CDR2 is SVGIG in the germline V gene (reference sequence). CDR3 sequence reads: CAWIGDTVYSPLHF. DNA for the CDR3: TGTGCCTGGATCGGGGACACTGTGTATTCACCCCTCCACTTT.

The chain recombines TRBV5-5 with TRBJ1-5; weak D call: TRBD1 (5 bases). V gave up 1 base and J gave up 5 bases, with 13 bases separating them. The CDR3 is 15 residues long. Germline V gene sequence: CDR1 SGHKS, CDR2 YYEKEE (reference sequence). CDR3: CASSLNTGLHQPQHF. CDR3 DNA sequence: TGTGCCAGCAGCTTGAACACAGGTCTTCATCAGCCCCAGCATTTT.

The chain couples TRBV2 to TRBJ2-5, with 7 bases that match TRBD2. Germline CDR1 is SNHLY and CDR2 is FYNNEI. This CDR3 comprises 14 residues. Trimming cost V 2 bases and J 1 base; bases outside gene matches: 1. The CDR3 region is CASSELAVQETQYF. CDR3 DNA sequence: TGTGCCAGCAGTGAACTAGCGGTCCAAGAGACCCAGTACTTC.

The V and J genes are TRBV19 and TRBJ1-5, with TRBD1 matching over 9 bases. This CDR3 region has 16 residues. The V segment lost 9 bases and the J segment 3 bases; nucleotides outside the gene matches: 12. CDR1 is LNHDA and CDR2 is SQIVND in the germline V gene (reference sequence). The CDR3 region has the DNA TGTGCCAGCCACGAGGACAGGGGTATCTCCAATCAGCCCCAGCATTTT. Translation: CASHEDRGISNQPQHF.

J is TRBJ1-5 and V is TRBV3-1 (or the pseudogene TRBV3-2); TRBD1 might be the D (6 bases). The CDR3 runs 15 residues. The ends were cut back, 0 bases at V and 7 bases at J, with 13 bases in the middle. CDR1 LGHDT and CDR2 YNNKEL come from the germline V gene (reference sequence). CDR3 loop: CASSQDRGRHQPQHF. CDR3 DNA sequence: TGTGCCAGCAGCCAAGACAGGGGAAGGCACCAGCCCCAGCATTTT.

This rearrangement joins TRBV11-3 to TRBJ2-2; 8 bases match TRBD2. The V gene end was trimmed by 5 bases and the J gene end by 5 bases; junction bases not matched to a gene: 7. CDR1 is SGHNT, CDR2 YENEEA, per germline. CDR3 length: 15 residues. The CDR3, as DNA: TGTGCCAGCAGCATCGGACTAGCAGGGACCGGGGAGCTGTTTTTT. This sequence encodes CASSIGLAGTGELFF.

The chain couples TRBV7-9 to TRBJ2-7; D call uncertain. CDR1 SEHNR and CDR2 FQNEAQ come from the germline V gene (reference sequence). The CDR3 contains 13 residues. Between the trimmed V and J ends, which lost 0 bases and 4 bases, there was a span of 7 bases. CDR3 amino acids: CASSLAELYEQYF. In DNA form, the CDR3 reads TGTGCCAGCAGCTTAGCGGAGCTATACGAGCAGTACTTC.

This sequence joins TRBV2 and TRBJ2-3; D is perhaps TRBD2 (5 bases). Germline CDR1 is SNHLY and CDR2 is FYNNEI. The CDR3 has 16 residues. Trimming shortened V by 4 bases and J by 0 bases, and 14 bases separated the two germline ends. CDR3 loop: CASSVTRTSSTDTQYF. CDR3 in DNA: TGTGCCAGCAGTGTAACCCGGACTTCTAGCACAGATACGCAGTATTTT.